Shown below are 21 T cell receptor beta chains from a single sample sequenced in a study of blood T cell repertoires in COVID-19. Profiled with immunoSEQ multiplex PCR; TCRdb holds only in-frame clones, not every one. The sample shows approximately 260,000 clones, roughly 80% of them seen only once. The specimen was PBMCs or T cells enriched from blood (not recorded which). These receptors were taken from a man aged 25-45 years with acute COVID-19.

The genes are TRBV3-1 (or the pseudogene TRBV3-2) and TRBJ1-6; unclear D gene. The CDR3 consists of 15 residues. Germline V gives CDR1 LGHDT, CDR2 YNNKEL (reference sequence). V was trimmed by 0 bases and J by 5 bases, leaving 8 bases between them. CDR3 amino acids: CASSQEGVDNSPLHF. For the CDR3, the DNA is TGTGCCAGCAGCCAAGAGGGAGTCGATAATTCACCCCTCCACTTT.

The chain links TRBV24-1 to TRBJ2-1, with 12 bases aligning to TRBD2. CDR1 and CDR2 (germline): KGHDR, SFDVKD. V shed 3 bases and J 4 bases; nucleotides not matched to a gene: 9. The CDR3 length is 18 residues. CDR3 sequence: CATSDPKPGLAGYNEQFF. For the CDR3, the DNA is TGTGCCACCAGTGATCCAAAACCGGGACTAGCGGGTTACAATGAGCAGTTCTTC.

The V gene is TRBV7-2, the J gene TRBJ1-6, with D possibly being TRBD1 (6 bases). Trimming shortened V by 6 bases and J by 5 bases, and 17 bases separated the two germline ends. The CDR3 contains 16 residues. Germline V gene lookup returns CDR1 SGHTA and CDR2 FQGNSA. The CDR3 region is CASRLSVGGHNSPLHF. The CDR3 coding sequence is TGTGCCAGCAGGTTGTCGGTCGGGGGGCATAATTCACCCCTCCACTTT.

CDR3 residues: CASRAGGFPLHF. The CDR3 nucleotides are TGTGCCAGCAGGGCAGGGGGTTTCCCCCTCCACTTT. The J gene is TRBJ1-6, the V gene TRBV6-5; 7 bases are shared with TRBD1. The ends lost 6 bases at V and 13 bases at J; junction bases unmatched: 6. Germline CDR1 reads MNHEY; CDR2 reads SVGAGI. The CDR3 is made up of 12 amino acids.

This rearrangement joins TRBV5-6 to TRBJ2-1; the D gene is possibly TRBD2 (5 bases). The V end was cut by 4 bases, the J end by 9 bases, with 20 bases between. The CDR3 spans 15 residues. Germline CDR1 and CDR2: SGHDT and YYEEEE. In nucleotides, the CDR3 is TGTGCCAGCAGCGAAGGAGGTGGCGGTCTTGTTGAGCAGTTCTTC. Its protein product is CASSEGGGGLVEQFF. Looking up the rest from reference TRBV5-6 and TRBJ2-1 gives the full variable domain: DAGVTQSPTHLIKTRGQQVTLRCSPKSGHDTVSWYQQALGQGPQFIFQYYEEEERQRGNFPDRFSGHQFPNYSSELNVNALLLGDSALYLCASSEGGGGLVEQFFGPGTRLTVL.

The chain combines TRBV5-1 with TRBJ1-1; D unresolved. The germline V gene encodes CDR1 SGHRS and CDR2 YFSETQ. The V end was cut by 4 bases, the J end by 1 base, with 8 bases between. The CDR3 runs 13 residues. The CDR3 region is CASSNNRNTEAFF. CDR3 coding DNA: TGCGCCAGCAGCAATAACAGGAACACTGAAGCTTTCTTT.

The V and J genes are TRBV23-1 and TRBJ2-1; TRBD2 is a possible D gene (5 bases). TRBV23-1 qualifies as an ORF whose function is uncertain. This CDR3 spans 18 amino acids. Trimming removed 7 bases from V and 9 bases from J, with 31 bases in between. The CDR3 region is CASTRLKNPVTSFGEQFF. CDR3 sequence (DNA): TGCGCCAGCACGAGACTAAAAAATCCCGTGACTTCCTTTGGTGAGCAGTTCTTC.

V and J are TRBV4-2 and TRBJ2-3; TRBD1 matches 10 bases. V was clipped by 2 bases and J by 7 bases; unmatched bases: 6. The V gene's germline CDR1 is LGHNA and CDR2 YNFKEQ. The CDR3 runs to 15 residues. CDR3 sequence: CASSQPDRGYNTQYF. DNA for the CDR3: TGTGCCAGCAGCCAACCGGACAGGGGGTATAATACGCAGTATTTT.

In this sample, this clone turned up a few times. This chain links TRBV4-2 with TRBJ2-2, with 8 bases matching TRBD2. The V segment lost 2 bases and the J segment 6 bases; nucleotides outside the gene matches: 5. The CDR3 loop spans 15 amino acids. Germline CDR1 LGHNA, CDR2 YNFKEQ. The DNA of the CDR3 is TGTGCCAGCAGCCAATTGAGCGGGGGAGCCGGGGAGCTGTTTTTT. Amino acid sequence: CASSQLSGGAGELFF.

As for this clone: Germline and junction disagree at one end, which may indicate a read error. The chain couples TRBV5-1 to TRBJ2-1; 10 bases align to TRBD2. The germline CDR1 and CDR2 sequences are SGHRS and YFSETQ. The CDR3 spans 14 residues. The CDR3 coding sequence is TGTGCCAGCAGCTCACTAGCGGGAAGGAATGAGCAGTTCTTC. It codes for CASSSLAGRNEQFF. The entire variable domain, with the rest obtained from reference TRBV5-1 and TRBJ2-1, is as follows: KAGVTQTPRYLIKTRGQQVTLSCSPISGHRSVSWYQQTPGQGLQFLFEYFSETQRNKGNFPGRFSGRQFSNSRSEMNVSTLELGDSALYLCASSSLAGRNEQFFGPGTRLTVL.

This chain links TRBV14 with TRBJ1-3; D gene ambiguous. Germline V CDR1 and CDR2: SGHDN, FVKESK. The CDR3 totals 15 residues. The ends were cut back, 1 base at V and 1 base at J, with 8 bases in the middle. CDR3 region: CASSQVARSGNTIYF. The DNA for the CDR3 is TGTGCCAGCAGCCAAGTTGCGCGTTCTGGAAACACCATATATTTT.

This chain connects TRBV6-1 to TRBJ1-1, with D possibly matching TRBD1 (6 bases). The ends were cut back, 4 bases at V and 3 bases at J, with 18 bases in the middle. The CDR3 runs to 16 residues. Germline V lookup: CDR1 MNHNS, CDR2 SASEGT. The DNA of the CDR3 is TGTGCCAGCAGTGGGGAGAACAGGGTGGGGGACACTGAAGCTTTCTTT. This sequence encodes CASSGENRVGDTEAFF.

This chain links TRBV15 with TRBJ1-1; possibly TRBD1 for D (5 bases). Germline V lookup: CDR1 LNHNV, CDR2 YYDKDF (reference sequence). With 3 bases removed from V and 4 bases from J, the gap between germline ends came to 12 bases. CDR3 size: 14 residues. The CDR3 DNA reads as TGTGCCACCAGCAGGGGGGGGGTGGGCACTGAAGCTTTCTTT. As protein: CATSRGGVGTEAFF.

The chain recombines TRBV29-1 with TRBJ2-3; 9 bases are shared with TRBD2. The CDR3 covers 15 residues. With V trimmed by 7 bases and J by 5 bases, 13 bases remained unmatched. Germline lookup yields CDR1 SQVTM and CDR2 ANQGSEA. CDR3 in DNA: TGCAGCGCCACTGCCAGCGGGGGGTTTAGAGATACGCAGTATTTT. Translated, it gives CSATASGGFRDTQYF.

This rearrangement joins TRBV19 to TRBJ2-6; 7 bases align to TRBD1. CDR3 length: 19 amino acids. The V segment lost 1 base and the J segment 0 bases; nucleotides outside the gene matches: 9. The V gene's germline CDR1 is LNHDA and CDR2 SQIVND (reference sequence). As DNA, the CDR3 is TGTGCCAGTAGTATAGCTAAGAGGGGGCTGGTCTCTGGGGCCAACGTCCTGACTTTC. It encodes CASSIAKRGLVSGANVLTF.

The chain couples TRBV15 to TRBJ1-5, with D perhaps TRBD1 (6 bases). V shed 3 bases and J shed 5 bases, with 14 bases lying between them. CDR1 is LNHNV, CDR2 YYDKDF, per germline (reference sequence). CDR3 length equals 15 residues. In DNA form, the CDR3 reads TGTGCCACCAGCAGGCAAACGACAGGAGATCAGCCCCAGCATTTT. Its translation: CATSRQTTGDQPQHF.

This chain connects TRBV9 to TRBJ1-3, with 11 positions matching TRBD1. Germline V gene data show CDR1 as SGDLS and CDR2 as YYNGEE. J was trimmed by 2 bases and V by 5 bases; bases with no gene match: 9. CDR3 size: 17 residues. CDR3 DNA sequence: TGTGCCAGCAGTGCCGGGACAGGGGGAGAAGCTGGAAACACCATATATTTT. Amino acids: CASSAGTGGEAGNTIYF. Filled out from reference TRBV9 and TRBJ1-3, the complete variable domain reads DSGVTQTPKHLITATGQRVTLRCSPRSGDLSVYWYQQSLDQGLQFLIQYYNGEERAKGNILERFSAQQFPDLHSELNLSSLELGDSALYFCASSAGTGGEAGNTIYFGEGSWLTVV.

The chain is built from TRBV27 and TRBJ1-5; D perhaps matches TRBD1 (5 bases). Germline V lookup: CDR1 MNHEY, CDR2 SMNVEV (reference sequence). The CDR3 loop spans 14 amino acids. Trimming took 6 bases from V and 3 from J, leaving 12 bases between them. CDR3 residues: CASSSAGYNQPQHF. CDR3 in DNA: TGTGCCAGCAGCTCCGCAGGGTACAATCAGCCCCAGCATTTT.

V gene TRBV6-5 combines with J gene TRBJ1-5, with 9 bases matching TRBD1. The CDR3 spans 14 residues. Unmatched junction bases numbered 4, after V lost 5 bases and J lost 5 bases. Germline V gene lookup returns CDR1 MNHEY and CDR2 SVGAGI. In DNA form, the CDR3 reads TGTGCCAGCAGTCGACAGGGGGTCCATCAGCCCCAGCATTTT. It encodes CASSRQGVHQPQHF.

The chain is built from TRBV25-1 and TRBJ1-4, with D possibly TRBD1 on 5 matching bases. The CDR3 length is 18 residues. CDR1 is MGHDK and CDR2 is SYGVNS in the germline V gene. Trimming removed 6 bases at V and 8 bases at J, with 28 bases between. The CDR3 DNA reads as TGTGCCAGCAGCTCTATGCGGGGCGGCAATCTAAAGGTAGAAAAACTGTTTTTT. Translated, it gives CASSSMRGGNLKVEKLFF.

This clone was recorded a few times. The chain recombines TRBV15 with TRBJ2-1; 10 bases match TRBD1. Germline CDR1 is LNHNV and CDR2 is YYDKDF (reference sequence). Trimming cost V 3 bases and J 6 bases; bases outside gene matches: 5. This CDR3 contains 15 residues. The CDR3 protein is CATSRMGDRGNEQFF. In DNA, the CDR3 is TGTGCCACCAGCAGGATGGGGGACAGGGGCAATGAGCAGTTCTTC.